This T cell receptor (beta chain) was recovered during a study of T cell repertoires in cytomegalovirus infection. Study context: Evidence of both CMV infection and a matching HLA type came from public TCR beta signatures.

This clonotype was picked up a small number of times. Its antigen is not known. The CDR3 runs 16 residues. CDR1 and CDR2 (germline): SNHLY, FYNNEI. V lost 5 bases, J lost 1 base, and 5 bases stayed unmatched. Each CDR3 protein is one row after TCRdb ran MiXCR on the reads. The data contain about 570,000 distinct CDR3 sequences, around two fifths of them singletons. Findings of the study overall: What dominated the ex vivo response were HLA-C-restricted CMV-specific TCR beta clonotypes.

The chain links TRBV2 to TRBJ2-5; 12 bases map to TRBD2. The sequenced sample was cultured PBMCs, obtained from culture after CMV antigen stimulation. The TCR comes from a human donor in good health (CMV status not recorded). Some clones in this sample may be carry-over from other donors' samples. CDR3 sequence (DNA): TGTGCCAGCAGTTTGAGGACTAGCGGGGCCCAAGAGACCCAGTACTTC. Translated: CASSLRTSGAQETQYF.